This TCR beta chain was sequenced during a study of blood T cell repertoires in COVID-19. Study summary: Acute and convalescent COVID-19 samples came from the United States, Italy and Spain. PBMCs, B-cell-depleted T cells, or T cells were the source of the cDNA or gDNA that made up the material.

V was cut by 5 bases and J by 1 base, with 11 bases left in between. Germline values: CDR1 MDHEN, CDR2 SYDVKM. The CDR3 consists of 14 residues. The data were produced by immunoSEQ multiplex PCR, yet TCRdb's version contains in-frame clones alone and is incomplete. Here the sample spans about 150,000 clones, roughly 90% being singletons. Residents of 24 US areas, aged about 18 to 100 years, made up the participants. The clonotype comes from a woman younger than 45 with acute COVID-19. Sample: PBMCs or T cells enriched from blood (not recorded which). J is TRBJ1-1 and V is TRBV28, with D possibly TRBD1 on 6 matching bases. CDR3 nucleotide sequence: TGTGCCAGCAGTAGGGGGAGTTCGAACACTGAAGCTTTCTTT. Its protein product is CASSRGSSNTEAFF.